This T cell receptor (beta chain) was recorded in a study of T cell responses to AZD1222 COVID-19 vaccine. Whole-study findings and limits: Donor demographics were predominantly white British with a female majority; clonal diversity may be underestimated. Scientists sampled the repertoires only once the peak T cell response had passed. Epitopes outside B.1.351 and B.1.1.7 mutated regions reportedly drew nearly half of spike TCRs.

The method was immunoSEQ multiplex PCR; TCRdb's version includes in-frame clones alone and lacks a portion of them. The sample has roughly 120,000 clones, over 75% seen once; the top ten hold about 1.6%. Note on this clone: Its matching antigen is unknown.

Trimming took off 0 bases at V and 0 bases at J, with 10 bases between the two ends. The CDR3 consists of 16 residues. Looked up from germline, CDR1 is SGDLS and CDR2 is YYNGEE. The TCR originated in an adult in good health. This sequence joins TRBV9 and TRBJ1-3; D is uncertain. Sequencing used peripheral blood, obtained on day 0 of AZD1222 vaccination. CDR3 nucleotide sequence: TGTGCCAGCAGCGTAGCCCATGCAGGCTCTGGAAACACCATATATTTT. It yields the protein CASSVAHAGSGNTIYF.